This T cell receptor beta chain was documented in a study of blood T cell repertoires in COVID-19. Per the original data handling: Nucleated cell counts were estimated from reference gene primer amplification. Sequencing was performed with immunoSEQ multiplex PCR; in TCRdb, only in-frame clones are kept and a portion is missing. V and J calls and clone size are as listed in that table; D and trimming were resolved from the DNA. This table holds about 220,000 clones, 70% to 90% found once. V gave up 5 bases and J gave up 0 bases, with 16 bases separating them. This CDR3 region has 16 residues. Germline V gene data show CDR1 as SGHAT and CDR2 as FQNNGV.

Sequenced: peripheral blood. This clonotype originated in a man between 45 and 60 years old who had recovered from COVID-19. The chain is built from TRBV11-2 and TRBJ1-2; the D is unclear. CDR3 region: CASSPPGVRSNYGYTF. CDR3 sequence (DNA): TGTGCCAGCAGCCCCCCCGGTGTGCGTTCTAACTATGGCTACACCTTC.